The 2 T cell receptor beta chains reported below all come from one sample, sequenced in a study of beta chain features in type 1 diabetes. cDNA synthesis used the whole RNA isolate, giving expressed TCRB sequences. The data were produced by immunoSEQ multiplex PCR, yet TCRdb's version contains in-frame clones alone and is incomplete. The table has some 500,000 clones, over 10% seen once. The material sequenced was naive CD4+ T cells from blood. Receptors originate from a woman under 30 in good health.

CDR3 sequence reads: CASSFRADTQYF. The CDR3 nucleotides are TGTGCCAGCAGCTTTCGGGCAGATACGCAGTATTTT. V gene TRBV7-9 combines with J gene TRBJ2-3; D not certain. V shed 3 bases and J shed 4 bases, with 5 bases lying between them. The CDR3 has 12 residues. Germline V lookup: CDR1 SEHNR, CDR2 FQNEAQ (reference sequence).

This chain links TRBV5-6 with TRBJ2-7, with TRBD1 identical over 9 bases. Unmatched junction bases numbered 5, after V lost 4 bases and J lost 3 bases. The germline CDR1 and CDR2 sequences are SGHDT and YYEEEE. This CDR3 is 14 amino acids long. CDR3 amino acids: CASSDGTGSYEQYF. The CDR3 region has the DNA TGTGCCAGCAGCGACGGGACAGGGAGCTACGAGCAGTACTTC.